Shown below are 7 T cell receptor beta chains from a single sample sequenced in a study of cytomegalovirus exposure and HLA in healthy donors. The table came from immunoSEQ multiplex PCR; TCRdb's copy has only in-frame clones and leaves some out. The table has about 180,000 clones, 85% seen once; the top ten hold about 17%. Sequenced input: PBMCs. Receptors were obtained from a man between 18 and 29 years old in good health and CMV-seropositive.

The V call is TRBV27, the J call TRBJ2-7, with 9 nucleotides matching TRBD1. J lost 3 bases, V lost 3 bases, and 6 bases had no gene match. The CDR3 spans 15 residues. Germline values: CDR1 MNHEY, CDR2 SMNVEV (reference sequence). The CDR3 bases are TGTGCCAGCAGTTTCTACGGGACAGGGTTCTACGAGCAGTACTTC. It is translated as CASSFYGTGFYEQYF.

CDR3 sequence: CATALTGIGELFF. The CDR3 DNA reads as TGTGCCACCGCCTTGACAGGGATCGGGGAGCTGTTTTTT. This rearrangement joins TRBV6-1 to TRBJ2-2; the match to TRBD1 covers 7 bases. CDR3 length: 13 amino acids. Germline lookup yields CDR1 MNHNS and CDR2 SASEGT. After removal of 10 bases from V and 7 bases from J, the junction contained 9 bases not matched to a gene.

This chain uses TRBV9 with TRBJ2-7; possible D gene TRBD2, 5 bases. Germline CDR1 reads SGDLS; CDR2 reads YYNGEE. V lost 0 bases, J lost 3 bases, and 13 bases lay in between. The CDR3 has 15 amino acids. The CDR3 DNA is TGTGCCAGCAGCGTAGCTGAAGGACTCTTCTACGAGCAGTACTTC. Its protein is CASSVAEGLFYEQYF.

V and J are TRBV7-9 and TRBJ2-5; 7 nucleotides match TRBD1. The CDR3 runs 18 residues. Germline V CDR1 and CDR2: SEHNR, FQNEAQ (reference sequence). V gave up 3 bases and J gave up 3 bases; unmatched junction bases: 16. DNA for the CDR3: TGTGCCAGCAGCTTGGGTATCTTTAAGGGGGCTGGGAAAGAGACCCAGTACTTC. This translates into CASSLGIFKGAGKETQYF. The full variable domain, in which reference TRBV7-9 and TRBJ2-5 provide the parts outside the CDR3, is DTGVSQNPRHKITKRGQNVTFRCDPISEHNRLYWYRQTLGQGPEFLTYFQNEAQLEKSRLLSDRFSAERPKGSFSTLEIQRTEQGDSAMYLCASSLGIFKGAGKETQYFGPGTRLLVL.

This clone has ten or more counts. The chain recombines TRBV2 with TRBJ2-7, with 7 bases aligning to TRBD1. The CDR3 covers 15 residues. The germline V gene has CDR1 SNHLY and CDR2 FYNNEI. J lost 7 bases, V lost 0 bases, and 9 bases had no gene match. CDR3 in DNA: TGTGCCAGCAGTGAAGCTCAAGACAGGGTCTTTGAGCAGTACTTC. Translated, it gives CASSEAQDRVFEQYF.

This clone is a singleton in its sample. The rearrangement uses TRBV9 and TRBJ1-3; D is possibly TRBD1 (6 bases). The V end was cut by 3 bases, the J end by 0 bases, with 13 bases between. CDR3 size: 16 residues. The germline V gene has CDR1 SGDLS and CDR2 YYNGEE. In DNA form, the CDR3 reads TGTGCCAGCAGCGCTCCCAGGGGTTACTCTGGAAACACCATATATTTT. It encodes CASSAPRGYSGNTIYF. The variable domain in full, completed from reference TRBV9 and TRBJ1-3, reads DSGVTQTPKHLITATGQRVTLRCSPRSGDLSVYWYQQSLDQGLQFLIQYYNGEERAKGNILERFSAQQFPDLHSELNLSSLELGDSALYFCASSAPRGYSGNTIYFGEGSWLTVV.

The chain recombines TRBV7-2 with TRBJ1-5; 9 bases are shared with TRBD1. Germline V CDR1 and CDR2: SGHTA, FQGNSA. With 6 bases clipped from V and 4 bases from J, the junction kept 4 bases outside the gene matches. The CDR3 covers 14 residues. The chain's CDR3 is CASSRDRVNQPQHF. DNA of the CDR3: TGTGCCAGCAGTCGGGACAGGGTAAATCAGCCCCAGCATTTT.